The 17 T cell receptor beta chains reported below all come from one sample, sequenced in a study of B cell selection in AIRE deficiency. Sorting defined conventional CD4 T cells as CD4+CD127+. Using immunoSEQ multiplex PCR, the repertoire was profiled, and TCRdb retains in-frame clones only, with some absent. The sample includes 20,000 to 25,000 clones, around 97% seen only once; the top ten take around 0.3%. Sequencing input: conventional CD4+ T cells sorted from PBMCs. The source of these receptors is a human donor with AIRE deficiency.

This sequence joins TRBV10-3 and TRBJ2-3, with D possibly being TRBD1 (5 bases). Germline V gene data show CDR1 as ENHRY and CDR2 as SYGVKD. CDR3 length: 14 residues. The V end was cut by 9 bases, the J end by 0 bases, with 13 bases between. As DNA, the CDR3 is TGTGCCATGGGTACAGGCCCTAGCACAGATACGCAGTATTTT. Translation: CAMGTGPSTDTQYF.

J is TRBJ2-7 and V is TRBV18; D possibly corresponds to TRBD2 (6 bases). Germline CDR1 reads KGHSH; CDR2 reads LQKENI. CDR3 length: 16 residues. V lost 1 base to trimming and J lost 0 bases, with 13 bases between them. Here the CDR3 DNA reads TGTGCCAGCTCACCACGGCGGGGCTCAAGCTCCTACGAGCAGTACTTC. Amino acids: CASSPRRGSSSYEQYF.

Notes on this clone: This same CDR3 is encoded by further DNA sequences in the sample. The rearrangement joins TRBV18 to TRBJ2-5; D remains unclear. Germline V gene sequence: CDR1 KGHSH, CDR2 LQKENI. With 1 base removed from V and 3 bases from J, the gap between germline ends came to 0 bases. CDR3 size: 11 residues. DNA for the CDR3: TGTGCCAGCTCACCACAAGAGACCCAGTACTTC. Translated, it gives CASSPQETQYF. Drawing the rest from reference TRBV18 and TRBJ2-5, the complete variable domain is NAGVMQNPRHLVRRRGQEARLRCSPMKGHSHVYWYRQLPEEGLKFMVYLQKENIIDESGMPKERFSAEFPKEGPSILRIQQVVRGDSAAYFCASSPQETQYFGPGTRLLVL.

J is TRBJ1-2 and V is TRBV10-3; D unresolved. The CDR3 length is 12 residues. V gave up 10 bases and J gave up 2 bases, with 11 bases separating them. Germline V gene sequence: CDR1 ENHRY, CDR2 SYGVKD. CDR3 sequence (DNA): TGTGCCACCGCGGGCCACAACTATGGCTACACCTTC. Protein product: CATAGHNYGYTF.

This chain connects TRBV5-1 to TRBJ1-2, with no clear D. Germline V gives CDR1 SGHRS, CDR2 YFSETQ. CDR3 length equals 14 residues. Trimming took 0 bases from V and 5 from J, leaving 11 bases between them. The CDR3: CASSLEGNPYGYTF. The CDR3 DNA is TGCGCCAGCAGCTTGGAAGGCAACCCTTATGGCTACACCTTC.

The CDR3 DNA is TGTGCCAGCAGCTTAGCGCGCAGCACCGGGGAGCTGTTTTTT. Protein sequence: CASSLARSTGELFF. The chain couples TRBV7-2 to TRBJ2-2; D not resolved. V was cut by 0 bases and J by 4 bases, with 6 bases left in between. Germline CDR1 is SGHTA and CDR2 is FQGNSA. This CDR3 comprises 14 residues.

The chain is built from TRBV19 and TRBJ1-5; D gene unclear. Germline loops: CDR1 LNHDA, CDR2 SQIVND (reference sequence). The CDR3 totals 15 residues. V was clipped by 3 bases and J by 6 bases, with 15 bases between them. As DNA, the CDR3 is TGTGCCAGTAGTATCCGGACCTCGGGGTTTCAGCCCCAGCATTTT. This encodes CASSIRTSGFQPQHF.

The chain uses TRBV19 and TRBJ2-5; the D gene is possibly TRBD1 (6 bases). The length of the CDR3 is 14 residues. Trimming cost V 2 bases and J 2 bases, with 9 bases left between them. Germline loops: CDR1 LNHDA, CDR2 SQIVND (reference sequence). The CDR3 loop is CASSIQGWQETQYF. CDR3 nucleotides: TGTGCCAGTAGTATACAGGGGTGGCAAGAGACCCAGTACTTC. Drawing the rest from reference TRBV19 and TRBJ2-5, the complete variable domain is DGGITQSPKYLFRKEGQNVTLSCEQNLNHDAMYWYRQDPGQGLRLIYYSQIVNDFQKGDIAEGYSVSREKKESFPLTVTSAQKNPTAFYLCASSIQGWQETQYFGPGTRLLVL.

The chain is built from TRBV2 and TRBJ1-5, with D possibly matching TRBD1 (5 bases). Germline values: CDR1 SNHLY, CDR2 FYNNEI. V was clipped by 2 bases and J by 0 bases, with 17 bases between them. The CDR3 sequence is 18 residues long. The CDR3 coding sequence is TGTGCCAGCAGTGAACTATTTAACAGGAAGTATAGCAATCAGCCCCAGCATTTT. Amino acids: CASSELFNRKYSNQPQHF.

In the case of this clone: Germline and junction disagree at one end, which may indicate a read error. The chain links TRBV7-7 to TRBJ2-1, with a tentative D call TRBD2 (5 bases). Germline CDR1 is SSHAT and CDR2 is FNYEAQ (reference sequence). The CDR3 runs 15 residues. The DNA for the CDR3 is TGTGCTAGCAGCCTAAGGGCCTCGGGAAGCGATGAGCAGTTCTTC. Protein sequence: CASSLRASGSDEQFF.

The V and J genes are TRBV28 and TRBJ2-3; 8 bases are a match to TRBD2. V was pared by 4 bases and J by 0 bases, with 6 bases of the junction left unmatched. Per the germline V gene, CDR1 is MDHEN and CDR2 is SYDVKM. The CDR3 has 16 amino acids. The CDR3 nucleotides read TGTGCCAGCAGTTCCTTAGCGGGGCGAAGCACAGATACGCAGTATTTT. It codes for CASSSLAGRSTDTQYF.

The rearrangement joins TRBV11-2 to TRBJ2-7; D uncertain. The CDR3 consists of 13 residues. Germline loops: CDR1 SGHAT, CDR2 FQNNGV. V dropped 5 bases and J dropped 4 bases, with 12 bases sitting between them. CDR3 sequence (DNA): TGTGCCAGCAGCCTAGGGCCTTGGTACGAGCAGTACTTC. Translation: CASSLGPWYEQYF. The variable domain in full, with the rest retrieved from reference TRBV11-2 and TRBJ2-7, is EAGVAQSPRYKIIEKRQSVAFWCNPISGHATLYWYQQILGQGPKLLIQFQNNGVVDDSQLPKDRFSAERLKGVDSTLKIQPAKLEDSAVYLCASSLGPWYEQYFGPGTRLTVT.

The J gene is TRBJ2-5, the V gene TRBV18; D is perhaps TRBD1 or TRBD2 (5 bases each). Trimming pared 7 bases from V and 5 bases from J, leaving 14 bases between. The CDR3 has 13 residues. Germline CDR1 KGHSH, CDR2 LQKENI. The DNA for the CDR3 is TGTGCCAGCTATCTTGGGGGTGCGGAGACCCAGTACTTC. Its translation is CASYLGGAETQYF. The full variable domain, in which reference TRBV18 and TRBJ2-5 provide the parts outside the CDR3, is NAGVMQNPRHLVRRRGQEARLRCSPMKGHSHVYWYRQLPEEGLKFMVYLQKENIIDESGMPKERFSAEFPKEGPSILRIQQVVRGDSAAYFCASYLGGAETQYFGPGTRLLVL.

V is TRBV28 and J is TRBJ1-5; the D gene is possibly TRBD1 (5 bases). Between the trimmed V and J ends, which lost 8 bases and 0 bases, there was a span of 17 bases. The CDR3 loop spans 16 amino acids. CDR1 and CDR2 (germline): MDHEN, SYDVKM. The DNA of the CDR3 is TGTGCCAGCTACGGGGCAGGGCATTATAGCAATCAGCCCCAGCATTTT. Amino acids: CASYGAGHYSNQPQHF.

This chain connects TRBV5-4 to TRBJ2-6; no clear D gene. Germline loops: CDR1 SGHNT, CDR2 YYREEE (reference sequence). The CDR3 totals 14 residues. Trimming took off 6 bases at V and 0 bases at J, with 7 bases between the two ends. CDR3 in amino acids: CASNVGSGANVLTF. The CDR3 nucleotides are TGTGCCAGCAATGTCGGCTCTGGGGCCAACGTCCTGACTTTC.

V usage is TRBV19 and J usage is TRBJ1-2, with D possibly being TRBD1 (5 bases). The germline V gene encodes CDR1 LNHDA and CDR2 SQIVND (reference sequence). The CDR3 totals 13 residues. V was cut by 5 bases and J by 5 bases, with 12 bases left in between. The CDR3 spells CASSPRDFYGYTF. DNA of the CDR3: TGTGCCAGTAGTCCCCGGGACTTTTATGGCTACACCTTC.

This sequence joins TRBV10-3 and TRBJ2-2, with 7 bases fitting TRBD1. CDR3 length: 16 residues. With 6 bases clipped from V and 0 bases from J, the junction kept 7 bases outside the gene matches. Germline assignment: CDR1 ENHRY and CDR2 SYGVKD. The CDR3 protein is CAISLKGASNTGELFF. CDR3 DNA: TGTGCCATCAGCCTAAAGGGGGCCTCGAACACCGGGGAGCTGTTTTTT.